The source of this T cell receptor (beta chain) is a study of CD8+ T cells in alopecia areata. The CDR3 is made up of 13 amino acids. Germline CDR1 reads SQVTM; CDR2 reads ANQGSEA. Between the trimmed V and J ends, which lost 6 bases and 7 bases, there was a span of 16 bases. The authors extracted RNA and reverse transcribed it into cDNA as the sequencing template. Some clones are missing from TCRdb's copy, which holds only in-frame ones; the method was immunoSEQ multiplex PCR. The sample lists around 140,000 clones, 40% to 50% occurring once. The receptor was isolated from a human donor with alopecia areata. The gene calls are TRBV29-1 and TRBJ1-5; the D gene is possibly TRBD1 (6 bases). The sequenced sample was CD4+ T cells sorted from blood. The CDR3 reads CSVGDKYDQPQHF. The CDR3 DNA follows: TGCAGCGTAGGGGACAAGTACGACCAGCCCCAGCATTTT.